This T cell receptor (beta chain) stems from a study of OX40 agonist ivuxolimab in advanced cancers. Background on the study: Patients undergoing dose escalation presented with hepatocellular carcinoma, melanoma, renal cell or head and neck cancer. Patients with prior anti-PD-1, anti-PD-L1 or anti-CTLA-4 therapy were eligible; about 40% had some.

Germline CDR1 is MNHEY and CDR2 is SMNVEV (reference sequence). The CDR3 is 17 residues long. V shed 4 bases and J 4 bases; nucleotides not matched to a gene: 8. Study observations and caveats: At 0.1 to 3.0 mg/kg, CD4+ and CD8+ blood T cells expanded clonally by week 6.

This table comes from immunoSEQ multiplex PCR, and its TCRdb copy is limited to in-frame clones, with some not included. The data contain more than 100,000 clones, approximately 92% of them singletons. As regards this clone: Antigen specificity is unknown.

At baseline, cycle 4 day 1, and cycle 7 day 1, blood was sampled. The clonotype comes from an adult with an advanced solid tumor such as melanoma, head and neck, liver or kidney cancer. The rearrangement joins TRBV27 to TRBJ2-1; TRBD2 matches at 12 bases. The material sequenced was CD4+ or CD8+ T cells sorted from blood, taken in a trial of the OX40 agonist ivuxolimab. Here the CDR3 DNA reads TGTGCCAGCAGTTCCCCCTGGACTAGCGGGGCGTACAATGAGCAGTTCTTC. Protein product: CASSSPWTSGAYNEQFF.